This is a list of T cell receptor beta chains from one sample in a study of shared clonotypes between healthy human individuals. TCRdb's table, derived via immunoSEQ multiplex PCR, lists solely in-frame clones and lacks some. The data hold millions of clones, with about 95% observed a single time. Sample: naive CD4+ T cells sorted from blood. The receptors shown here come from a man younger than 35 in good health. Each CDR3 is given with its conserved first and last residue. Each record gives: V gene, CDR3 length, CDR3 protein.

TRBV10-3	13	CAISESGIYGYTF
TRBV11-2	15	CASSSGGQYNSPLHF
TRBV28	15	CASRGTGSGGYGYTF
TRBV9	17	CASSVEPAGTNTGELFF
TRBV6-5	15	CASSPLAGVKYEQFF
TRBV10-3	14	CAIGRGFGGNTIYF
TRBV5-1	16	CASSLANPGQIDGYTF
TRBV30	14	CAWSVRLAVGELFF
TRBV30	12	CAWRNKGHEQYF
TRBV9	16	CASSVSGTLRNEKLFF
TRBV2	19	CASSRMTSGRSGNTGELFF
TRBV19	19	CASSRKGLAGVKSTDTQYF
TRBV5-1	17	CASNFGTGSLMNTEAFF
TRBV5-4	13	CASSLGQGNGYTF
TRBV25-1	15	CASRESGSDNQPQHF
TRBV10-3	14	CAISESTGNYGYTF
TRBV9	15	CASSVEQGSGNTIYF
TRBV29-1	11	CSVGVNYGYTF
TRBV27	12	CASSLNFNEQFF
TRBV13	17	CASSPPPRDLLYNEQFF
TRBV6-4	14	CAKTRLLGNSPLHF
TRBV5-1	14	CASMMTGMNTEAFF
TRBV7-9	14	CASSHETGTYEQYF
TRBV2	17	CASSVVQGRGMNTEAFF
TRBV2	16	CASGERQGASGSPLHF
TRBV18	14	CASSPSGGAETQYF
TRBV7-2	17	CASSLEEAGGRVDTQYF
TRBV10-1	14	CASSESVGLDIQYF
TRBV27	16	CASSRTGRANTGELFF
TRBV5-4	15	CASSSRLAGGYEQYF
TRBV18	14	CASSQTGTGVGYTF
TRBV11-2	17	CASSAGTTSSGANVLTF
TRBV10-3	14	CAISQTATNEKLFF
TRBV19	13	CASSDQGGYGYTF
TRBV30	17	CAWSSDGRFGSYNEQFF
TRBV10-3	15	CAIGHDRNIGYEQYF
TRBV4-1	16	CASSQDVDRGHQPQHF
TRBV10-3	14	CAISDGEGYTEAFF
TRBV4-1	16	CASSQDAAGRQETQYF
TRBV25-1	15	CASSGRQGEHQPQHF
TRBV4-3	17	CASSQVASGATTDTQYF
TRBV30	16	CAWSLGDSGYNSPLHF
TRBV6-6	16	CASEMAGGSYNSPLHF